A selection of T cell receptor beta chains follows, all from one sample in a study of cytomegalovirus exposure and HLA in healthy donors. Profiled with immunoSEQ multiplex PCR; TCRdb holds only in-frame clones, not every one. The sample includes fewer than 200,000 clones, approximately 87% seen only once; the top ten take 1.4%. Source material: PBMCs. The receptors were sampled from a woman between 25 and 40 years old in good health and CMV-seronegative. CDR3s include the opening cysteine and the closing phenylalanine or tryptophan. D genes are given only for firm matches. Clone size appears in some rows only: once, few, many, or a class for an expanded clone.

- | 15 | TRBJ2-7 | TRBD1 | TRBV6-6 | CASSPDRDINYEQYF | TGTGCCAGCAGCCCCGACAGGGATATCAACTACGAGCAGTACTTC
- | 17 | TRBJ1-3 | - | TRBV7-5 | CVRSLRGQALTGNTIYF | TGTGTCAGAAGCTTACGGGGACAGGCCCTAACTGGAAACACCATATATTTT
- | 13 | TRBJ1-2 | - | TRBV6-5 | CASSYEGIDGYTF | TGTGCCAGCAGTTACGAGGGTATCGATGGCTACACCTTC
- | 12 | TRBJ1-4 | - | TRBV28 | CASRQDYEKLFF | TGTGCCAGCAGACAGGATTATGAAAAACTGTTTTTT
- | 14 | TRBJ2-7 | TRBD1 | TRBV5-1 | CASSYGQGVDEQYF | TGCGCCAGCAGCTACGGACAGGGGGTTGACGAGCAGTACTTC
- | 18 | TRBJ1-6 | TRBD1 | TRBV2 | CASSEELRTGNDNSPLHF | TGTGCCAGCAGTGAAGAGCTTCGGACAGGGAATGATAATTCACCCCTCCACTTT
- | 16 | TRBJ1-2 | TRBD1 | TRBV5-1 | CASSSAWPQGAGGYTF | TGCGCCAGCAGCTCGGCCTGGCCCCAGGGGGCGGGCGGCTACACCTTC
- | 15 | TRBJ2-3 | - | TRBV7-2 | CASSFGVRVTDTQYF | TGTGCCAGCAGCTTCGGGGTAAGGGTCACAGATACGCAGTATTTT
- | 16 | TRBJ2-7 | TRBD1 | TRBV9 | CASSALFGDRGSEQYF | TGTGCCAGCAGCGCCCTATTTGGGGACAGGGGCAGCGAGCAGTACTTC
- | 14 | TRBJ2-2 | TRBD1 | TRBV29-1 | CSVAGTGVTGELFF | TGCAGCGTTGCGGGGACAGGCGTCACCGGGGAGCTGTTTTTT
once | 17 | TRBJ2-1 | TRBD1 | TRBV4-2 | CASSQDQEPGGLDEQFF | TGTGCCAGCAGCCAAGACCAGGAGCCAGGGGGTCTAGATGAGCAGTTCTTC
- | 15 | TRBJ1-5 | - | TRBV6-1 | CASSEARGWYQPQHF | TGTGCCAGCAGTGAAGCCAGGGGATGGTATCAGCCCCAGCATTTT
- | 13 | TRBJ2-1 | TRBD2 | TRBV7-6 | CASTAGVYNEQFF | TGTGCCAGCACCGCGGGGGTTTACAATGAGCAGTTCTTC
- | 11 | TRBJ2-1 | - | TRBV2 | CASSLEHQQFF | TGTGCCAGCAGCCTCGAACATCAGCAGTTCTTC
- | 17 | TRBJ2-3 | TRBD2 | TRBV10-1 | CASSETVLAGGTDTQYF | TGCGCCAGCAGTGAGACGGTTCTAGCGGGGGGCACAGATACGCAGTATTTT
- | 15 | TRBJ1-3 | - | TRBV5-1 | CASSPTVFSGNTIYF | TGCGCCAGCAGCCCGACAGTATTCTCTGGAAACACCATATATTTT
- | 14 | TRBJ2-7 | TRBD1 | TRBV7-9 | CASSLGQGIYEQYF | TGTGCCAGCAGCTTAGGACAGGGGATCTACGAGCAGTACTTC
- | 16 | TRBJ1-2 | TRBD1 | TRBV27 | CASSHAHYRGPGGYTF | TGTGCCAGCAGTCATGCCCACTACAGGGGGCCGGGTGGCTACACCTTC
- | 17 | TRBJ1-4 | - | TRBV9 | CASSVARGSGTNEKLFF | TGTGCCAGCAGCGTAGCCCGCGGGTCGGGGACTAATGAAAAACTGTTTTTT
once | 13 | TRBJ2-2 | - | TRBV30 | CAWSGTSTGELFF | TGTGCCTGGAGTGGGACTTCCACCGGGGAGCTGTTTTTT
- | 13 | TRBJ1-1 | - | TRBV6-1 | CASRPQLNTEAFF | TGTGCCAGCAGACCCCAGTTGAACACTGAAGCTTTCTTT
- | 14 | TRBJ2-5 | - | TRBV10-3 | CAIKGGDGQETQYF | TGTGCCATCAAGGGGGGGGACGGGCAAGAGACCCAGTACTTC
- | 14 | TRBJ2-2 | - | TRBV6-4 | CASSPGANTGELFF | TGTGCCAGCAGCCCGGGGGCGAACACCGGGGAGCTGTTTTTT
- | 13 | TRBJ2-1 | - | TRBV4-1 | CASSQGDPREIFF | TGCGCCAGCAGCCAAGGCGACCCCAGGGAAATCTTCTTC
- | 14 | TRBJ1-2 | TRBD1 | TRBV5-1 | CASSQRQGHYGYTF | TGCGCCAGCAGCCAAAGACAGGGCCACTATGGCTACACCTTC
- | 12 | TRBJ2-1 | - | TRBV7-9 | CASSGLGNEQFF | TGTGCCAGCAGTGGCCTAGGCAATGAGCAGTTCTTC
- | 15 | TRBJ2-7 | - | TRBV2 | CASSGRGRSSYEQYF | TGTGCCAGCAGTGGGCGGGGCAGGAGCTCCTACGAGCAGTACTTC
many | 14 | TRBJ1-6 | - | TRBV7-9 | CASSLVGSGSPLHF | TGTGCCAGCAGCTTAGTCGGTTCGGGTTCACCCCTCCACTTT
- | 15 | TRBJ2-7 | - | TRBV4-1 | CASSQDPGSTYEQYF | TGCGCCAGCAGCCAAGATCCGGGGAGCACCTACGAGCAGTACTTC
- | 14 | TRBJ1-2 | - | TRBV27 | CASSLTAFGYGYTF | TGTGCCAGCAGTTTGACAGCGTTTGGGTATGGCTACACCTTC
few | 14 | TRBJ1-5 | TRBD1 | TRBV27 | CAVGAQGGGQPQHF | TGTGCCGTTGGGGCCCAGGGGGGCGGGCAGCCCCAGCATTTT
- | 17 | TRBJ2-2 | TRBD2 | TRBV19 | CASSPTSGGALAGELFF | TGTGCCAGTAGTCCGACTAGCGGGGGGGCCTTGGCCGGGGAGCTGTTTTTT
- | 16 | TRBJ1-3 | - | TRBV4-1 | CASSQDTGRSGNTIYF | TGCGCCAGCAGCCAAGACACAGGGCGGTCTGGAAACACCATATATTTT
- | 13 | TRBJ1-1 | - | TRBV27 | CASSFGGATEAFF | TGTGCCAGCAGTTTTGGAGGGGCCACTGAAGCTTTCTTT
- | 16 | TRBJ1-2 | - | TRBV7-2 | CASTLSIRESRYGYTF | TGTGCCAGCACCCTTTCGATCCGGGAGAGTAGGTATGGCTACACCTTC
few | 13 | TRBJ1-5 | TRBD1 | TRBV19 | CASNRGIDQPQHF | TGTGCCAGTAACAGGGGGATCGATCAGCCCCAGCATTTT
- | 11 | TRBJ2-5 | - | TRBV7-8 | CASSFGGTQYF | TGTGCCAGCAGCTTCGGGGGGACCCAGTACTTC
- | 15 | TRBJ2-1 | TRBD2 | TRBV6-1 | CASSGGLGLAGEQFF | TGTGCCAGCAGTGGGGGTTTGGGACTAGCGGGTGAGCAGTTCTTC
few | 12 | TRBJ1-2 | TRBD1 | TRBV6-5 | CASLDRERTYTF | TGTGCCAGCCTTGACAGGGAACGGACCTACACCTTC
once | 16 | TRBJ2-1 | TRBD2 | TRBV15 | CATSPWGSGGAGEQFF | TGTGCCACCAGCCCCTGGGGAAGCGGGGGGGCCGGTGAGCAGTTCTTC